This entry features one TCR beta chain sequence. Its antigen remains unidentified. Nothing much larger sits one base from this clone, and base qualities are not available. The data stem from a study of graft-versus-host responses after intestinal transplantation (dated by TCRdb to the early 2020s). For the study in its entirety: The transplants that recipients got were multivisceral, liver-intestinal, or isolated intestinal. All recipients received anti-thymocyte globulin induction followed by maintenance tacrolimus and steroids for 3 to 4 years. After intestinal transplantation, graft-versus-host and host-versus-graft alloreactive T cell clones in the graft, circulation and bone marrow were tracked using bulk TCR-beta CDR3 sequencing. Alloreactive clones were identified by sequencing pre-transplant mixed lymphocyte reaction products and comparing these products with unstimulated pre-transplant donor and recipient T cells. The cohort enrolled 20 to 30 intestinal transplant recipients including one retransplant, and 3 patients lacking pretransplant specimens were excluded. Donor T cell macrochimerism was defined as a peak of at least 4% donor T cells among recipient peripheral blood mononuclear cells. Samples from three later patients were sequenced in-house on an Illumina MiSeq with MiXCR processing rather than by the commercial service.

Blood samples were collected up to 4 times in the first month after transplant and then at least monthly when available. The library relied on the immunoSEQ multiplex PCR assay. Adaptive Biotechnologies carried out high-throughput TCR-beta CDR3 sequencing of genomic DNA for most patients. From the authors' description of their analysis: Adaptive's ImmunoSEQ software supplied the TCR sequencing data for around 17 patients, while MiXCR and VDJtools were used to process a few other patients. CDR3 nucleotide sequences shared by donor and recipient were removed because the origin of these sequences could not be assigned. Alloreactive clones required at least 2-fold expansion over unstimulated cells and minimum CFSE-low frequency of 0.002% (template counts) or 0.001% (read counts). A clone was considered mappable if detected in the sequenced pre-transplant spleen, lymph node, or MLR CFSE-low populations of the donor or recipient. The cumulative frequency of alloreactive clones was calculated as a percentage of all sequences, weighted by copy number. TCRdb mirrors the immuneACCESS table, restricted to in-frame sequences. Some clones are absent from its copies; in checked studies, under half trace to an unresolved V gene, and the reason for the others is unknown. The D gene and trimming were derived from the DNA, and the V and J assignments and clone size from that table. Recorded for this sample are 45,000 to 55,000 clones; about 93% of them occurred a single time. Of the sample, 5% to 6.5% falls within the top ten clones.

Including the terminal cysteine and phenylalanine, the CDR3 comprises 13 residues. Only CDR3 DNA is held: 39 bases, read in frame from base 1. Cut back by 6 bases and 5 bases, the V and J ends lie 11 bases apart. As encoded in the germline V gene (reference sequence), CDR1 is MNHEY while CDR2 is SMNVEV. What the research found in general, with its limitations: In the allografts of patients with donor T cell macrochimerism, GvH to HvG T cell clonal ratios were high. Conclusions were limited by the relatively low number and heterogeneity of intestinal transplant patients. GvH clones were found in recipient bone marrow, and some of the GvH clones appeared earlier in ileal mucosa or blood, which is consistent with an intestinal mucosal origin. Peak levels of circulating GvH clones were associated with declines in HvG clones early after transplant.

This clonotype was sampled from a human patient who received an intestinal transplant, so some T cells may come from the graft donor. The material sequenced was PBMCs, taken 786 days after a first intestinal transplant, on the day of a second. The chain couples TRBV27 to TRBJ1-5, and perhaps TRBD1 as D gene, on 5 matching bases. The CDR3 amino acid sequence is: CASRGGAYQPQHF. The sequenced DNA is TGTGCCAGCAGGGGGGGAGCGTATCAGCCCCAGCATTTT.